Listed below are T cell receptor beta chains from one sample, sequenced in a study of blood T cell repertoires in COVID-19. Libraries were prepared by immunoSEQ multiplex PCR; TCRdb keeps only in-frame clonotypes and omits some of them. The sample shows about 180,000 clones, approximately 85% of them seen only once. Sequenced material: peripheral blood. All receptors come from a woman of 80 years or more with acute or convalescent COVID-19. Each CDR3 is given with its conserved first and last residue. The D gene is left open where the match is weak. Clone size is shown for a subset of rows, as once, few, many or a class of expanded clone.

v_gene	j_gene	abundance	d_gene	CDR3aa	CDR3nt
TRBV11-3	TRBJ2-1	-	TRBD2	CASSRGLAPYNEQFF	TGTGCCAGCAGCCGGGGACTAGCTCCCTACAATGAGCAGTTCTTC
TRBV29-1	TRBJ2-7	-	TRBD2	CSVEIGRDSYEQYF	TGCAGCGTTGAAATTGGGAGGGACTCCTACGAGCAGTACTTC
TRBV2	TRBJ1-2	-	-	CASRQETNYGYTF	TGTGCCAGCAGGCAAGAGACTAACTATGGCTACACCTTC
TRBV7-3	TRBJ2-1	-	-	CASSLMPGSSYNEQFF	TGTGCCAGCAGCCTCATGCCCGGGAGCTCCTACAATGAGCAGTTCTTC
TRBV2	TRBJ1-3	-	-	CASSHLRSSGNTIYF	TGTGCCAGCAGTCATCTACGGTCCTCTGGAAACACCATATATTTT
TRBV6-2/TRBV6-3	TRBJ1-5	-	-	CASSPDRVYSNQPQHF	TGTGCCAGCAGTCCCGACAGAGTTTATAGCAATCAGCCCCAGCATTTT
TRBV19	TRBJ2-3	-	TRBD2	CASSMGGFRTDTQYF	TGTGCCAGTAGTATGGGAGGGTTTCGCACAGATACGCAGTATTTT
TRBV25-1	TRBJ1-1	few	-	CASSESGIWNTEAFF	TGTGCCAGCAGTGAGTCCGGGATATGGAACACTGAAGCTTTCTTT
TRBV27	TRBJ2-3	-	TRBD2	CASSPTGGLASTDTQYF	TGTGCCAGCAGTCCCACCGGTGGACTAGCGAGCACAGATACGCAGTATTTT
TRBV24-1	TRBJ1-2	-	-	CATSDLAGFGYTF	TGTGCCACCAGTGATTTGGCGGGGTTTGGCTACACCTTC
TRBV11-2	TRBJ1-5	-	-	CASSLGQGGNQPQHF	TGTGCCAGCAGCTTAGGTCAGGGTGGGAATCAGCCCCAGCATTTT
TRBV18	TRBJ2-1	-	TRBD2	CANSKRGGEEQFF	TGTGCCAACTCCAAGCGGGGGGGCGAGGAGCAGTTCTTC
TRBV3-1/TRBV3-2	TRBJ2-3	-	TRBD2	CASSHFAAGGRADTQYF	TGTGCCAGCAGCCACTTCGCAGCGGGAGGCCGCGCAGATACGCAGTATTTT
TRBV7-8	TRBJ2-5	-	TRBD2	CASSPRRAASGSQETQYF	TGTGCCAGCAGCCCTAGAAGGGCGGCTAGCGGGTCCCAAGAGACCCAGTACTTC
TRBV7-3	TRBJ2-2	-	-	CASSSGTMARRNTGELFF	TGTGCCAGCAGCTCCGGGACAATGGCGCGGCGGAACACCGGGGAGCTGTTTTTT
TRBV7-2	TRBJ2-5	-	TRBD2	CASSSHGGRGETQYF	TGTGCCAGCAGCTCCCATGGCGGGAGGGGAGAGACCCAGTACTTC
TRBV7-9	TRBJ2-3	-	-	CASSLAGGLGTDTQYF	TGTGCCAGCAGCTTAGCGGGGGGACTCGGCACAGATACGCAGTATTTT
TRBV4-1	TRBJ2-5	-	-	CASSHPLKGGELQETQYF	TGCGCCAGCAGCCACCCATTGAAGGGGGGGGAACTCCAAGAGACCCAGTACTTC
TRBV10-3	TRBJ1-1	-	-	CAISETLTGTYTEAFF	TGTGCCATCAGTGAGACCCTGACAGGTACCTACACTGAAGCTTTCTTT
TRBV5-4	TRBJ1-4	-	-	CASSLAGGEKLFF	TGTGCCAGCAGCTTGGCGGGGGGGGAAAAACTGTTTTTT
TRBV19	TRBJ2-5	-	TRBD1	CASSRMTGAREETQYF	TGTGCCAGTAGTAGAATGACAGGGGCGCGGGAAGAGACCCAGTACTTC
TRBV19	TRBJ2-7	many	TRBD2	CASSISSGRPGEQYF	TGTGCCAGTAGTATTTCTAGCGGGAGGCCGGGCGAGCAGTACTTC
TRBV7-8	TRBJ1-3	-	-	CASSPGEGNGNTIYF	TGTGCCAGCAGCCCTGGAGAGGGAAACGGAAACACCATATATTTT
TRBV9	TRBJ2-6	-	-	CASSVEVGGLGANVLTF	TGTGCCAGCAGCGTAGAAGTTGGGGGCTTGGGGGCCAACGTCCTGACTTTC
TRBV7-9	TRBJ2-5	once	-	CASSLAGPYQETQYF	TGTGCCAGCAGCTTAGCGGGGCCCTACCAAGAGACCCAGTACTTC
TRBV7-3	TRBJ2-5	-	TRBD1	CASSLAPGQGETQYF	TGTGCCAGCAGCTTGGCTCCTGGACAGGGGGAGACCCAGTACTTC
TRBV7-8	TRBJ2-1	-	-	CASSLAGTSISYNEQFF	TGTGCCAGCAGCTTAGCGGGGACTTCTATCTCCTACAATGAGCAGTTCTTC
TRBV5-1	TRBJ1-6	-	TRBD1	CASSSGTATTSLHF	TGCGCCAGCAGCTCCGGGACAGCCACCACTTCCCTCCACTTT
TRBV27	TRBJ1-2	-	TRBD1	CASSRRDRNGYTF	TGTGCCAGCAGTAGACGGGACAGGAATGGCTACACCTTC
TRBV12-3/TRBV12-4	TRBJ1-2	-	TRBD1	CASTRDRGGYTF	TGTGCCAGCACCCGGGACAGGGGTGGCTACACCTTC
TRBV27	TRBJ1-1	-	-	CASRGRNTEAFF	TGTGCCAGCAGGGGGCGTAACACTGAAGCTTTCTTT
TRBV3-1/TRBV3-2	TRBJ2-7	-	-	CASSRPQDYEQYF	TGTGCCAGCAGCCGACCCCAGGACTACGAGCAGTACTTC
TRBV30	TRBJ1-1	-	-	CAWSAGSEAFF	TGTGCCTGGAGTGCCGGTTCTGAAGCTTTCTTT
TRBV7-2	TRBJ1-5	-	-	CASSSVQGGNQPQHF	TGTGCCAGCAGCTCCGTCCAGGGTGGCAATCAGCCCCAGCATTTT
TRBV19	TRBJ1-1	once	-	CASSIRAGPEAFF	TGTGCCAGTAGTATTCGAGCAGGCCCTGAAGCTTTCTTT
TRBV7-2	TRBJ2-1	-	TRBD2	CASSTWTSGNEQFF	TGTGCCAGCAGCACTTGGACTAGCGGAAATGAGCAGTTCTTC
TRBV25-1	TRBJ1-3	-	TRBD1	CASSPGGRNTIYF	TGTGCCAGCAGCCCAGGGGGCAGGAACACCATATATTTT
TRBV6-5	TRBJ2-7	-	TRBD1	CASSRDRGGAYEQYF	TGTGCCAGCAGCCGGGACAGGGGGGGAGCCTACGAGCAGTACTTC
TRBV19	TRBJ1-2	-	-	CASRTQGADNYGYTF	TGTGCCAGTAGGACCCAGGGCGCTGATAACTATGGCTACACCTTC
TRBV28	TRBJ1-5	-	-	CASSLTRGNQPQHF	TGTGCCAGCAGTTTAACCCGGGGCAATCAGCCCCAGCATTTT
TRBV3-1/TRBV3-2	TRBJ2-1	-	-	CASSLARQISYNEQFF	TGTGCCAGCAGCCTGGCGCGGCAGATCTCCTACAATGAGCAGTTCTTC
TRBV9	TRBJ2-3	few	-	CASSVDRGTDTQYF	TGTGCCAGCAGCGTAGACAGGGGCACAGATACGCAGTATTTT
TRBV7-2	TRBJ2-7	-	-	CASRVVPESGEQYF	TGTGCCAGCAGAGTAGTTCCCGAGAGCGGCGAGCAGTACTTC
TRBV9	TRBJ2-1	-	TRBD2	CASSVALAGYNEQFF	TGTGCCAGCAGCGTAGCCCTAGCGGGTTACAATGAGCAGTTCTTC
TRBV5-8	TRBJ1-1	once	-	CASSFLRGNMNTEAFF	TGTGCCAGCAGCTTTCTTCGGGGTAACATGAACACTGAAGCTTTCTTT
TRBV13	TRBJ2-1	-	-	CASSTRGLASDEQFF	TGTGCCAGCAGCACCAGAGGGCTGGCCAGCGATGAGCAGTTCTTC
TRBV7-2	TRBJ1-1	-	-	CASSLVPGAGEAFF	TGTGCCAGCAGCTTAGTTCCGGGAGCCGGTGAAGCTTTCTTT
TRBV18	TRBJ1-1	once	-	CASSRSGDEAFF	TGTGCCAGCTCACGCTCGGGAGATGAAGCTTTCTTT
TRBV18	TRBJ2-5	-	TRBD1	CASSPRGGEETQYF	TGTGCCAGCTCACCACGAGGGGGCGAAGAGACCCAGTACTTC
TRBV29-1	TRBJ2-5	-	TRBD2	CSVVESGGRETQYF	TGCAGCGTTGTTGAATCCGGGGGGAGAGAGACCCAGTACTTC
TRBV24-1	TRBJ1-1	once	TRBD1	CATSSGGKNTEAFF	TGTGCCACCAGTTCAGGGGGGAAGAACACTGAAGCTTTCTTT
TRBV7-2	TRBJ2-1	medium-sized	TRBD1	CASSPQGKYNEQFF	TGTGCCAGCAGCCCACAGGGGAAATACAATGAGCAGTTCTTC
TRBV15	TRBJ1-5	-	-	CATSRPDNQPQHF	TGTGCCACCAGCAGACCAGATAATCAGCCCCAGCATTTT